These T cell receptor beta chains were read from a single sample in a study of blood T cell repertoires in COVID-19. TCRdb's copy holds only in-frame clones and misses some; the assay was immunoSEQ multiplex PCR. This sample has around 98,000 clones; about 81% occur once, and the top ten carry around 22%. Sequenced: peripheral blood. These receptors were collected from a man in his 70s with acute or convalescent COVID-19. CDR3s include the opening cysteine and the closing phenylalanine or tryptophan. Each record gives: J gene, V gene, D gene, clone size, CDR3 DNA, CDR3 protein. A D gene is named only where the DNA matches it firmly. Rows may omit the clone size; those that give it use once, few, many or a size class.

J gene: TRBJ2-7
V gene: TRBV2
D gene: -
clone size: -
CDR3 DNA: TGTGCCAGCAGCAAACAGGGGAGGCTAAGCGAGCAGTACTTC
CDR3 protein: CASSKQGRLSEQYF

J gene: TRBJ2-1
V gene: TRBV28
D gene: -
clone size: -
CDR3 DNA: TGTGCCAGCGGGTGGGGCCGCGGTGAGCAGTTCTTC
CDR3 protein: CASGWGRGEQFF

J gene: TRBJ1-1
V gene: TRBV3-1/TRBV3-2
D gene: -
clone size: -
CDR3 DNA: TGTGCCAGCAGGGGAGAGGGCGTTGAAGCTTTCTTT
CDR3 protein: CASRGEGVEAFF

J gene: TRBJ1-1
V gene: TRBV30
D gene: TRBD1
clone size: -
CDR3 DNA: TGTGCCTGTCCCGGACAGGGGACGATAGGATCTGAAGCTTTCTTT
CDR3 protein: CACPGQGTIGSEAFF

J gene: TRBJ2-1
V gene: TRBV14
D gene: TRBD1
clone size: -
CDR3 DNA: TGTGCCAGCAGCCCCAGGAGGACAGGGGGCGGGGACGAGCAGTTCTTC
CDR3 protein: CASSPRRTGGGDEQFF

J gene: TRBJ1-4
V gene: TRBV6-2/TRBV6-3
D gene: TRBD1
clone size: many
CDR3 DNA: TGTGCCAGCAGTTACTCCTACAGGGGGAGTGCAACTAATGAAAAACTGTTTTTT
CDR3 protein: CASSYSYRGSATNEKLFF

J gene: TRBJ1-1
V gene: TRBV4-2
D gene: -
clone size: -
CDR3 DNA: TGTGCCAGCAGCCAAGATTTAGTCTTTAGTGACACTGAAGCTTTCTTT
CDR3 protein: CASSQDLVFSDTEAFF

J gene: TRBJ1-5
V gene: TRBV21-1
D gene: -
clone size: -
CDR3 DNA: TGTGCCAGCAGCAAAGAGTCGGGGTTTAGCAATCAGCCCCAGCATTTT
CDR3 protein: CASSKESGFSNQPQHF

J gene: TRBJ2-7
V gene: TRBV28
D gene: TRBD2
clone size: -
CDR3 DNA: TGTGCCAGCAGTTTTTCTCTAGCGGGTCTATCCTACGAGCAGTACTTC
CDR3 protein: CASSFSLAGLSYEQYF

J gene: TRBJ2-3
V gene: TRBV6-4
D gene: TRBD1
clone size: -
CDR3 DNA: TGTGCCAGCAGCGCCGGACAGGGACCCACAGATACGCAGTATTTT
CDR3 protein: CASSAGQGPTDTQYF

J gene: TRBJ1-1
V gene: TRBV7-2
D gene: -
clone size: -
CDR3 DNA: TGTGCCAGCAGCTTAAAGGCAGGGAACACTGAAGCTTTCTTT
CDR3 protein: CASSLKAGNTEAFF

J gene: TRBJ2-5
V gene: TRBV5-1
D gene: TRBD1
clone size: -
CDR3 DNA: TGCGCCAGCAGCGTAGGAGCGCAGGGGGCCGGGGAGACCCAGTACTTC
CDR3 protein: CASSVGAQGAGETQYF

J gene: TRBJ1-5
V gene: TRBV5-1
D gene: TRBD1
clone size: few
CDR3 DNA: TGCGCCAGCAGCTTGTCGGGACAGAGGGATCAGCCCCAGCATTTT
CDR3 protein: CASSLSGQRDQPQHF

J gene: TRBJ2-6
V gene: TRBV4-2
D gene: TRBD1
clone size: -
CDR3 DNA: TGTGCCAGCAGCCAAGTGACAGGGTATGGGGCCAACGTCCTGACTTTC
CDR3 protein: CASSQVTGYGANVLTF

J gene: TRBJ2-7
V gene: TRBV24-1
D gene: TRBD1
clone size: few
CDR3 DNA: TGTGCCACCAGTGACCCGGGACAGGGGAATAGGGCGCCACAGTACTTC
CDR3 protein: CATSDPGQGNRAPQYF

J gene: TRBJ2-3
V gene: TRBV27
D gene: -
clone size: -
CDR3 DNA: TGTGCCAGCAGTTCCCGAACAGGGTTCCGCACAGATACGCAGTATTTT
CDR3 protein: CASSSRTGFRTDTQYF

J gene: TRBJ1-2
V gene: TRBV30
D gene: TRBD1
clone size: -
CDR3 DNA: TGTGCCTGGAGTGCTCCCAGGCCTTCGAGGGGGCTTCGGTACTATGGCTACACCTTC
CDR3 protein: CAWSAPRPSRGLRYYGYTF

J gene: TRBJ1-1
V gene: TRBV6-4
D gene: TRBD1
clone size: -
CDR3 DNA: TGTGCCAGCACAGGGGGCACTGAAGCTTTCTTT
CDR3 protein: CASTGGTEAFF

J gene: TRBJ2-7
V gene: TRBV19
D gene: -
clone size: -
CDR3 DNA: TGTGCCAGTAGTATTGCCACTCCCCTCTCTTACGAGCAGTACTTC
CDR3 protein: CASSIATPLSYEQYF

J gene: TRBJ2-3
V gene: TRBV10-1
D gene: TRBD2
clone size: many
CDR3 DNA: TGCGCCAGCACCAAACTAGCGGGGTTCACAGATACGCAGTATTTT
CDR3 protein: CASTKLAGFTDTQYF

J gene: TRBJ2-1
V gene: TRBV4-1
D gene: TRBD2
clone size: -
CDR3 DNA: TGCGCCAGCAGCCAGTCCCCGACTAGCGGGAGAGGGGGGGTCTACAATGAGCAGTTCTTC
CDR3 protein: CASSQSPTSGRGGVYNEQFF

J gene: TRBJ2-5
V gene: TRBV20-1
D gene: -
clone size: -
CDR3 DNA: TGCAGTGCTTCACAAGAGACCCAGTACTTC
CDR3 protein: CSASQETQYF

J gene: TRBJ2-1
V gene: TRBV7-8
D gene: TRBD2
clone size: -
CDR3 DNA: TGTGCCAGCAGCCCCCTAGCGGGAGGGCCTCTCAATGAGCAGTTCTTC
CDR3 protein: CASSPLAGGPLNEQFF

J gene: TRBJ1-2
V gene: TRBV18
D gene: TRBD1
clone size: -
CDR3 DNA: TGTGCCAGCTCTCCCGGACCGGGACAGGGGGTAAACTATGGCTACACCTTC
CDR3 protein: CASSPGPGQGVNYGYTF

J gene: TRBJ1-1
V gene: TRBV28
D gene: -
clone size: -
CDR3 DNA: TGTGCCAGCGAGGGGGGGGCTGAAGCTTTCTTT
CDR3 protein: CASEGGAEAFF

J gene: TRBJ2-1
V gene: TRBV5-1
D gene: -
clone size: few
CDR3 DNA: TGCGCCAGCAGCAGCAGTGCAGGGTTTAGCTCCTACAATGAGCAGTTCTTC
CDR3 protein: CASSSSAGFSSYNEQFF

J gene: TRBJ2-1
V gene: TRBV18
D gene: -
clone size: -
CDR3 DNA: TGTGCCAGCTCACCCGCCCTCTGGGGCAAAAGCCCGCGGGAGCAGTTCTTC
CDR3 protein: CASSPALWGKSPREQFF

J gene: TRBJ1-5
V gene: TRBV5-6
D gene: -
clone size: -
CDR3 DNA: TGTGCCAGCAGCTTGGCACGAACGGGCGGACTCAATCAGCCCCAGCATTTT
CDR3 protein: CASSLARTGGLNQPQHF

J gene: TRBJ1-2
V gene: TRBV28
D gene: -
clone size: -
CDR3 DNA: TGTGCCAGCAGTCCGCCATACAGGGTAGCAAACTATGGCTACACCTTC
CDR3 protein: CASSPPYRVANYGYTF

J gene: TRBJ1-2
V gene: TRBV12-3/TRBV12-4
D gene: TRBD1
clone size: -
CDR3 DNA: TGTGCCAGCAGTTTGGGGACAGGGATTGGCTACACCTTC
CDR3 protein: CASSLGTGIGYTF

J gene: TRBJ2-7
V gene: TRBV7-2
D gene: TRBD1
clone size: -
CDR3 DNA: TGTGCCAGCAGCTCGGGACAGGGGGACAACACCTACGAGCAGTACTTC
CDR3 protein: CASSSGQGDNTYEQYF

J gene: TRBJ1-5
V gene: TRBV30
D gene: TRBD1
clone size: -
CDR3 DNA: TGTGCCTGGGCCGGACAGGGAAATCAGCCCCAGCATTTT
CDR3 protein: CAWAGQGNQPQHF

J gene: TRBJ1-6
V gene: TRBV30
D gene: -
clone size: -
CDR3 DNA: TGTGCCTGGAGTGTGGGCAGCTCCTATAATTCACCCCTCCACTTT
CDR3 protein: CAWSVGSSYNSPLHF

J gene: TRBJ2-1
V gene: TRBV29-1
D gene: -
clone size: -
CDR3 DNA: TGCAGCGTTCAACGCCCGGATTGGAGACGGAATGAGCAGTTCTTC
CDR3 protein: CSVQRPDWRRNEQFF

J gene: TRBJ1-1
V gene: TRBV7-3
D gene: -
clone size: -
CDR3 DNA: TGTGCCAGCAGCTTTTCATCCCGGACTGAAGCTTTCTTT
CDR3 protein: CASSFSSRTEAFF

J gene: TRBJ2-2
V gene: TRBV12-5
D gene: TRBD1
clone size: -
CDR3 DNA: TGTGCTAGTGGTTTGGTACAGGGGGCTGGCGGGGAGCTGTTTTTT
CDR3 protein: CASGLVQGAGGELFF

J gene: TRBJ1-1
V gene: TRBV2
D gene: -
clone size: -
CDR3 DNA: TGTGCCAGCAGTGTTGCGGGTGTTGGCACTGAAGCTTTCTTT
CDR3 protein: CASSVAGVGTEAFF

J gene: TRBJ2-6
V gene: TRBV4-2
D gene: -
clone size: few
CDR3 DNA: TGTGCCAGCGGAGAGACCTCTGGGGCCAACGTCCTGACTTTC
CDR3 protein: CASGETSGANVLTF

J gene: TRBJ2-5
V gene: TRBV7-8
D gene: TRBD2
clone size: -
CDR3 DNA: TGTGCCAGCAGCTTAGTTACTAGCGGCCAAGAGACCCAGTACTTC
CDR3 protein: CASSLVTSGQETQYF

J gene: TRBJ2-7
V gene: TRBV2
D gene: -
clone size: -
CDR3 DNA: TGTGCCAGCAGAATAAGACTGAGCTCCTACGAGCAGTACTTC
CDR3 protein: CASRIRLSSYEQYF

J gene: TRBJ2-1
V gene: TRBV28
D gene: -
clone size: -
CDR3 DNA: TGTGCCAGCAGTGCACCGGGTTACAATGAGCAGTTCTTC
CDR3 protein: CASSAPGYNEQFF

J gene: TRBJ2-7
V gene: TRBV19
D gene: -
clone size: once
CDR3 DNA: TGTGCCAGTAGTCAGGTCTTCGCGTACACCTACGAGCAGTACTTC
CDR3 protein: CASSQVFAYTYEQYF

J gene: TRBJ2-7
V gene: TRBV11-3
D gene: TRBD1
clone size: -
CDR3 DNA: TGTGCCAGCAGCTTAGACGGGACAGGGGCCTACGAGCAGTACTTC
CDR3 protein: CASSLDGTGAYEQYF

J gene: TRBJ1-2
V gene: TRBV28
D gene: TRBD1
clone size: -
CDR3 DNA: TGTGCCAGCAGGTGGACAGGGGGAGACTATGGCTACACCTTC
CDR3 protein: CASRWTGGDYGYTF

J gene: TRBJ2-3
V gene: TRBV5-1
D gene: -
clone size: once
CDR3 DNA: TGCGCCAGCAACCGTGAGGGGACACCACGCACAGATACGCAGTATTTT
CDR3 protein: CASNREGTPRTDTQYF

J gene: TRBJ2-1
V gene: TRBV3-1/TRBV3-2
D gene: TRBD2
clone size: -
CDR3 DNA: TGTGCCAGCAGCCGGACTAGCGGAGGGGTCAATGAGCAGTTCTTC
CDR3 protein: CASSRTSGGVNEQFF

J gene: TRBJ2-1
V gene: TRBV10-3
D gene: TRBD2
clone size: -
CDR3 DNA: TGTGCCATCAGTGAAACTAGCGATAAGGATGAGCAGTTCTTC
CDR3 protein: CAISETSDKDEQFF

J gene: TRBJ2-7
V gene: TRBV29-1
D gene: -
clone size: -
CDR3 DNA: TGCAGCGTAGGGGATACCTACGAGCAGTACTTC
CDR3 protein: CSVGDTYEQYF

J gene: TRBJ1-5
V gene: TRBV19
D gene: TRBD1
clone size: once
CDR3 DNA: TGTGCCAGTAGTACCACAGGGGGCAATCAGCCCCAGCATTTT
CDR3 protein: CASSTTGGNQPQHF

J gene: TRBJ1-5
V gene: TRBV10-2
D gene: -
clone size: few
CDR3 DNA: TGCGCCAGCACGGGAGCCGGGTGGGAGCCCCAGCATTTT
CDR3 protein: CASTGAGWEPQHF

J gene: TRBJ2-1
V gene: TRBV12-3/TRBV12-4
D gene: -
clone size: -
CDR3 DNA: TGTGCCAGCAGTTTACCATCCCACAATGAGCAGTTCTTC
CDR3 protein: CASSLPSHNEQFF